The rows below give T cell receptor beta chains drawn from one sample of a study of T cells in localized non-small cell lung cancer. Profiling relied on immunoSEQ multiplex PCR, and the TCRdb table lists in-frame clones only, not all of them. Of approximately 54,000 clones in the sample, 86% were seen once. Material: peripheral blood, obtained before any cancer treatment. Receptors were obtained from a woman aged 35-70 years with stage I lung adenocarcinoma. The CDR3 runs from the conserved cysteine through the conserved F or W.

V | length | CDR3
TRBV5-1 | 15 | CASSPDTSSGNTIYF
TRBV25-1 | 15 | CASSEYWGGQETQYF
TRBV7-8 | 17 | CASSPNYGTSSYNEQFF
TRBV19 | 14 | CASSIRQGNTEAFF
TRBV6-5 | 15 | CASSYGPLGNQPQHF
TRBV27 | 16 | CASSLRAGGNYNEQFF
TRBV7-6 | 13 | CASSLKTGGVYTF
TRBV11-2 | 12 | CASSHGRDGYTF
TRBV19 | 14 | CASSPASATQPQHF
TRBV6-4 | 13 | CASSAEALEKLFF